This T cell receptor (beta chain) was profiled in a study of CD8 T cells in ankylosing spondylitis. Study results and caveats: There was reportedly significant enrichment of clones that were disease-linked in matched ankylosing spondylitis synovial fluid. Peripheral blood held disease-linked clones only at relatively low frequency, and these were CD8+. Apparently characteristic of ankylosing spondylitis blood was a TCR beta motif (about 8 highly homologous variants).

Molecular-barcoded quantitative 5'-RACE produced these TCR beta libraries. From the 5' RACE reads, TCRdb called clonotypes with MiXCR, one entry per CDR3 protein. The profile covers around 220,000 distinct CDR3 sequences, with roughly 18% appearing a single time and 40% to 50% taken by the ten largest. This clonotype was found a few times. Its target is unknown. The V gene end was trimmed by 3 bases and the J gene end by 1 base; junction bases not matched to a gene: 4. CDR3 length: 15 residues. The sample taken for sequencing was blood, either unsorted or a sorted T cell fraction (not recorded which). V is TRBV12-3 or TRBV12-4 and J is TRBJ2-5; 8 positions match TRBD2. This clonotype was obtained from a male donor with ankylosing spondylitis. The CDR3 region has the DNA TGTGCCAGCAGTTTTAGCGGGGAGCCCCAAGAGACCCAGTACTTC. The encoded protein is CASSFSGEPQETQYF.